This TCR beta chain came from a study of blood T cell repertoires in COVID-19. Clones were sequenced by immunoSEQ multiplex PCR, and TCRdb holds only the in-frame ones, with some missing. The sample shows 300,000 to 350,000 clones, about nine tenths of them seen only once. Sequencing was done on a sample of peripheral blood. The TCR sequence derives from a woman aged 65 to 85 with COVID-19, enrolled during active disease.

The CDR3 bases are TGTGCCAGCAGCCCCAGGAATCAGCCCCAGCATTTT. Protein: CASSPRNQPQHF. The genes are TRBV12-3 or TRBV12-4 and TRBJ1-5; D is undetermined. The CDR3 length is 12 residues. Trimming stripped 6 bases from V and 4 bases from J, with 7 bases between.